This T cell receptor (beta chain) was identified in a study of blood T cell repertoires in COVID-19 (dated by TCRdb to about 2020). Background on the whole study: The collaborator samples originated in the United States, Italy and Spain and spanned the acute and convalescent phases of COVID-19. Sample metadata almost always included a de-identified subject ID, COVID-19 status, age in years and sex. The samples were drawn from two sources: the first 160 participants of the ongoing ImmuneRACE study, and 1,000 to 1,500 subjects contributed by 6 global collaborators. The dataset comprised deeply sampled blood TCRbeta repertoires from subjects exposed to, actively infected with, or recovered from COVID-19. The material from the prospective study consisted of cDNA or gDNA derived from T cells, B-cell-depleted T cells, or PBMCs. Where available, HLA class I and class II types were obtained from metadata supplied by the sample provider rather than from assay-based typing. A freely available public database, intended as a resource for researchers studying the immune response to SARS-CoV-2, is where the repertoires were released.

What the authors observed across the whole study: The amount of clinical and demographic metadata varied by source and participant and was provided uncurated.

A remark on this clone: The antigen it binds to is not known. The input lacks base qualities; no much larger clone sits a single base away.

The immunoSEQ Assay, a bias-controlled multiplex PCR, was used to amplify TCRbeta CDR3 regions from genomic DNA. In the authors' own workflow: Within the assay, amplification of reference gene primers was used to estimate how many nucleated cells each sample contained. Sequence reads were collapsed and filtered to measure the absolute abundance of every unique TCRbeta CDR3 rearrangement. Productive Simpson clonality was computed per sample as the square root of Simpson's diversity index over productive rearrangements. TCRdb's version of the immuneACCESS table is confined to in-frame rearrangements and falls short of the full clone set. An unresolved V gene accounts for under half of the shortfall where checked; the remainder is of unknown origin. V, J and clone size are taken as reported in that table, and D and trimming were inferred from the DNA itself. In this sample the table shows about 150,000 clones, about nine tenths of which occur a single time. About 4.6% of the sample lies in the top ten.

CDR1 LGHDT and CDR2 YNNKEL were looked up in the germline V gene (reference sequence). There are 14 amino acids in the CDR3, from cysteine to phenylalanine inclusive. Of the read, only the CDR3 DNA is kept; its 42 bases are in frame from base 1. Deletion took 0 bases off V and 5 bases off J, with a span of 10 bases between the germline ends. Whole blood was collected in K2EDTA tubes by collaborating institutions according to the institutions' own protocols. For TCRbeta analysis, collaborator samples were shipped as frozen whole blood, as isolated PBMCs, or as DNA extracted from either sample type. The sequence is built from TRBV3-1 (or the pseudogene TRBV3-2) and TRBJ1-2; TRBD1 is perhaps the D gene, given 5 matching bases. The sequenced sample consisted of peripheral blood. The clonotype was recovered from a woman aged 60-75 years with active or convalescent COVID-19. The CDR3 has the sequence CASSQDQGFYGYTF. At the DNA level, the sequence is TGTGCCAGCAGCCAAGACCAGGGTTTTTATGGCTACACCTTC.